One sample yielded the 18 T cell receptor beta chains listed below, sequenced in a study of cytomegalovirus exposure and HLA in healthy donors. Primers included in the PCR were 60 Vbeta and 13 Jbeta primers. Sequenced by immunoSEQ multiplex PCR; TCRdb stores in-frame clones only, minus some. Of 120,000 to 150,000 clones listed, around four fifths were seen once; the top ten hold 2% to 2.5%. The sample taken for sequencing was PBMCs. These receptors were obtained from a boy younger than 10 in good health and CMV-seronegative.

The chain recombines TRBV5-6 with TRBJ2-7, with D maybe TRBD2 (6 bases). Per germline, CDR1 SGHDT and CDR2 YYEEEE. Trimming took 4 bases from V and 3 from J, leaving 8 bases between them. This CDR3 has 12 residues. The CDR3 region has the DNA TGTGCCAGCAGCCGGGAGAACTACGAGCAGTACTTC. Its translation is CASSRENYEQYF.

V usage is TRBV7-9 and J usage is TRBJ2-7; D uncertain. There are 14 residues in the CDR3. V shed 1 base and J shed 2 bases, with 9 bases lying between them. The V gene's germline CDR1 is SEHNR and CDR2 FQNEAQ (reference sequence). The CDR3 sequence: CASSLVDGAYEQYF. The DNA for the CDR3 is TGTGCCAGCAGCTTAGTAGACGGAGCCTACGAGCAGTACTTC.

The V gene is TRBV5-6, the J gene TRBJ2-5; D not resolved. The J call may be incorrect, as the DNA end agrees better with TRBJ2-7. Germline assignment: CDR1 SGHDT and CDR2 YYEEEE. This CDR3 has 13 residues. CDR3 amino acids: CASSLSVGSEQYF. The CDR3 DNA is TGTGCCAGCAGCTTGTCCGTCGGTTCCGAGCAGTACTTC.

This chain connects TRBV4-1 to TRBJ2-5; 13 bases agree with TRBD2. The end of the DNA aligns better with TRBJ2-7, so the J call may be wrong. Germline CDR1 and CDR2: MGHRA and YSYEKL. CDR3 length: 17 amino acids. The CDR3: CASSQLRTSGRSYEQYF. The CDR3 region has the DNA TGCGCCAGCAGCCAATTACGGACTAGCGGGAGATCCTACGAGCAGTACTTC.

The chain carries TRBV11-3 and TRBJ2-5; TRBD2 agrees at 9 bases. The germline gives CDR1 SGHNT, CDR2 YENEEA. The CDR3 is 15 amino acids. V dropped 0 bases and J dropped 11; count of bases not matched to a gene: 10. The CDR3 loop reads CASSLEGGLAWEQYF. The CDR3 coding sequence is TGTGCCAGCAGCTTAGAAGGTGGACTAGCGTGGGAGCAGTACTTC.

This clone showed up just once. The chain joins TRBV5-6 to TRBJ2-3, with D uncertain. The CDR3 has 14 residues. CDR1 and CDR2 (germline): SGHDT, YYEEEE. The V and J ends lost 0 bases and 1 base respectively, with 6 bases between them. CDR3: CASSLVARTDTQYF. DNA for the CDR3: TGTGCCAGCAGCTTGGTGGCCCGCACAGATACGCAGTATTTT.

The rearrangement links TRBV5-1 to TRBJ2-5; possibly TRBD2 for D (5 bases). With 4 bases removed from V and 5 bases from J, the gap between germline ends came to 15 bases. The CDR3 is 14 residues long. Looked up from germline, CDR1 is SGHRS and CDR2 is YFSETQ. The CDR3, as DNA: TGCGCCAGCAGCAGCGGTGGTCCGCAGGAGACCCAGTACTTC. Translation gives CASSSGGPQETQYF.

About this clone itself: Its ends do not fully match the called genes, so a read error is possible. V gene TRBV12-5 combines with J gene TRBJ1-5, with no clear D. CDR3 length: 13 amino acids. Germline V CDR1 and CDR2: LGHNT, FRNRAP. CDR3 protein: CASGLDGNQPQHF. Written as DNA, the CDR3 is TGTGCTAGTGGATTGGACGGGAATCAGCCCCAGCATTTT.

The chain links TRBV2 to TRBJ2-1, with a tentative D call TRBD2 (6 bases). Germline assignment: CDR1 SNHLY and CDR2 FYNNEI. This CDR3 is built from 14 residues. V lost 4 bases, J lost 6 bases, and 13 bases lay in between. CDR3 sequence: CASSGGVVVNEQFF. The CDR3 nucleotides are TGTGCCAGCAGTGGGGGGGTGGTCGTCAATGAGCAGTTCTTC.

This chain joins TRBV27 and TRBJ2-7; tentatively, D is TRBD2 (5 bases). Germline CDR1 reads MNHEY; CDR2 reads SMNVEV (reference sequence). This CDR3 has 13 amino acids. V dropped 3 bases and J dropped 5 bases, with 11 bases sitting between them. The CDR3: CASSFGRSDEQYF. Here the CDR3 DNA reads TGTGCCAGCAGTTTTGGGAGAAGTGACGAGCAGTACTTC.

This clone was seen more than once but under ten times. The chain combines TRBV6-5 with TRBJ1-4; TRBD1 aligns across 8 bases. V was clipped by 8 bases and J by 8 bases; unmatched bases: 4. Germline CDR1 and CDR2: MNHEY and SVGAGI. This CDR3 is built from 12 residues. The CDR3 region has the DNA TGTGCCAGCTCGACAGGGGAGGAAAAACTGTTTTTT. Encoded protein: CASSTGEEKLFF.

The genes are TRBV15 and TRBJ2-1, with D perhaps TRBD2 (6 bases). The germline V and J ends were trimmed by 8 bases and 3 bases, with 17 bases remaining between them. This CDR3 spans 15 amino acids. Germline lookup yields CDR1 LNHNV and CDR2 YYDKDF (reference sequence). In DNA, the CDR3 is TGTGCCACCGAGGAAGAGGGCGGGAACTACAATGAGCAGTTCTTC. Residues: CATEEEGGNYNEQFF.

V and J are TRBV6-5 and TRBJ2-2, with 7 nucleotides matching TRBD2. The CDR3 runs 13 residues. The V and J ends lost 4 bases and 5 bases, in that order; junction bases with no gene match: 1. Germline lookup yields CDR1 MNHEY and CDR2 SVGAGI. The CDR3 DNA follows: TGTGCCAGCAGTTCGGGGGGAACCGGGGAGCTGTTTTTT. Translated, it gives CASSSGGTGELFF.

V usage is TRBV25-1 and J usage is TRBJ1-1, with D maybe TRBD1 (5 bases). CDR3 length equals 14 residues. The germline V gene has CDR1 MGHDK and CDR2 SYGVNS. V lost 4 bases and J 6 bases, leaving 15 bases between the germline ends. The CDR3 is CASSGSGGAPEAFF. In DNA, the CDR3 is TGTGCCAGCAGTGGTTCGGGGGGAGCCCCTGAAGCTTTCTTT.

The DNA for the CDR3 is TGTGCCAGCTCACCAGATGCCGTAGCCGAGCAGTACTTC. Its translation is CASSPDAVAEQYF. This sequence joins TRBV18 and TRBJ2-7; the D is unclear. Between the trimmed V and J ends, which lost 2 bases and 6 bases, there was a span of 11 bases. This CDR3 is 13 amino acids long. Germline lookup yields CDR1 KGHSH and CDR2 LQKENI.

The chain joins TRBV18 to TRBJ1-1, with D unresolved. Germline assignment: CDR1 KGHSH and CDR2 LQKENI. The CDR3 is made up of 15 amino acids. The ends were cut back, 2 bases at V and 3 bases at J, with 13 bases in the middle. The CDR3 DNA is TGTGCCAGCTCACCAAACGGGGTCGGAGACACTGAAGCTTTCTTT. This sequence encodes CASSPNGVGDTEAFF.

The V gene is TRBV10-3, the J gene TRBJ1-1; D call uncertain. The V end lost 7 bases, the J end lost 0 bases, and 18 bases lay between the germline ends. CDR3 length equals 16 residues. Germline CDR1 and CDR2: ENHRY and SYGVKD. CDR3 DNA sequence: TGTGCCATCACCGTAGAACCAGGCCGTATGAACACTGAAGCTTTCTTT. Translating it yields CAITVEPGRMNTEAFF.

The chain carries TRBV28 and TRBJ2-7, with TRBD1 matching 8 bases. The CDR3 contains 18 residues. V shed 2 bases and J 2 bases; nucleotides not matched to a gene: 14. In germline, CDR1 is MDHEN, CDR2 SYDVKM. The CDR3 DNA is TGTGCCAGCAGTTTAGTGGGTCTGGTGCAGGGGGCAACCTACGAGCAGTACTTC. Protein: CASSLVGLVQGATYEQYF.